The 26 T cell receptor beta chains listed next were all sequenced from one sample in a study of neurological immune-mediated disorders. TCRdb reanalysed the 5' RACE reads using MiXCR and keeps one entry per CDR3 protein. This sample carries more than 70,000 distinct CDR3 sequences, roughly a sixth of them seen once, and the ten largest clones take 15%. The material sequenced was PBMCs. The receptor set was obtained from a woman in her 40s in good health.

This clonotype was picked up many times. The genes are TRBV20-1 and TRBJ2-5, with TRBD2 matching 8 bases. Trimming removed 6 bases from V and 2 bases from J; junction bases left unmatched: 17. Germline CDR1 is DFQATT and CDR2 is SNEGSKA (reference sequence). CDR3 length equals 17 residues. In DNA, the CDR3 is TGCAGTGCCCGCTACCCCTTAGTCGCGGGGGGTCAAGAGACCCAGTACTTC. This gives the protein CSARYPLVAGGQETQYF.

This clonotype was counted only a few times. The chain carries TRBV19 and TRBJ2-1; 12 bases line up with TRBD1. V dropped 5 bases and J dropped 8; count of bases not matched to a gene: 7. The CDR3 spans 15 residues. Looked up from germline, CDR1 is LNHDA and CDR2 is SQIVND (reference sequence). The CDR3: CASSSGQGAVDEQFF. CDR3 bases: TGTGCCAGTAGTTCGGGACAGGGGGCTGTGGATGAGCAGTTCTTC. The full variable domain, with the rest looked up from reference TRBV19 and TRBJ2-1, is DGGITQSPKYLFRKEGQNVTLSCEQNLNHDAMYWYRQDPGQGLRLIYYSQIVNDFQKGDIAEGYSVSREKKESFPLTVTSAQKNPTAFYLCASSSGQGAVDEQFFGPGTRLTVL.

This clonotype occurred many times. The chain recombines TRBV5-1 with TRBJ1-1, with D maybe TRBD1 (5 bases). Looked up from germline, CDR1 is SGHRS and CDR2 is YFSETQ. CDR3 length: 14 residues. Trimming took off 0 bases at V and 5 bases at J, with 11 bases between the two ends. The CDR3 region has the DNA TGCGCCAGCAGCTTGGAAGGGGTAGAGACTGAAGCTTTCTTT. It is translated as CASSLEGVETEAFF.

V gene TRBV5-5 combines with J gene TRBJ1-4; 9 nucleotides agree with TRBD1. This CDR3 is built from 15 residues. Unmatched junction bases numbered 9, after V lost 4 bases and J lost 8 bases. Germline V gives CDR1 SGHKS, CDR2 YYEKEE (reference sequence). The CDR3 nucleotides read TGTGCCAGCAGCCTGATCACAGGGACAGGGGAAAAACTGTTTTTT. Its translation: CASSLITGTGEKLFF.

This clonotype has at least ten counts. The rearrangement uses TRBV10-3 and TRBJ1-4; D is perhaps TRBD1 (5 bases). The CDR3 extends over 14 amino acids. Germline V gene data show CDR1 as ENHRY and CDR2 as SYGVKD. Trimming took 0 bases from V and 4 from J, leaving 6 bases between them. The CDR3 nucleotides are TGTGCCATCAGTGAGTCGGGGGATAATGAAAAACTGTTTTTT. Protein sequence: CAISESGDNEKLFF.

This clonotype came up many times. This sequence joins TRBV20-1 and TRBJ2-1; tentatively, D is TRBD2 (6 bases). V dropped 4 bases and J dropped 10 bases, with 8 bases sitting between them. The CDR3 runs 10 residues. Germline V lookup: CDR1 DFQATT, CDR2 SNEGSKA (reference sequence). The CDR3 DNA sequence: TGCAGTGCTACCCGGGAGGAGCAGTTCTTC. It codes for CSATREEQFF.

CDR3 DNA sequence: TGCGCCAGCGGGTACGCGGACAGGGGTAGAGAGACCCAGTACTTC. Protein: CASGYADRGRETQYF. The chain employs TRBV5-1 and TRBJ2-5, with TRBD1 matching over 9 bases. Germline V lookup: CDR1 SGHRS, CDR2 YFSETQ. The length of the CDR3 is 15 residues. J gave up 4 bases and V 7 bases, and 11 bases lay outside the gene matches.

Ten or more counts support this clonotype. The V and J genes are TRBV7-6 and TRBJ1-4, with D possibly TRBD1 on 6 matching bases. The V end lost 1 base, the J end lost 7 bases, and 10 bases lay between the germline ends. This CDR3 contains 14 residues. Per the germline V gene, CDR1 is SGHVS and CDR2 is FNYEAQ. CDR3 residues: CASSLGGRFEKLFF. The DNA of the CDR3 is TGTGCCAGCAGCTTAGGGGGGCGCTTTGAAAAACTGTTTTTT.

Only a few counts were recorded for this clonotype. The chain combines TRBV27 with TRBJ1-1; no definite D call. CDR3 length equals 14 residues. Trimming shortened V by 5 bases and J by 1 base, and 11 bases separated the two germline ends. From germline, CDR1 is MNHEY and CDR2 SMNVEV (reference sequence). As DNA, the CDR3 is TGTGCCAGCAGTACGCCGGCGAGGAACACTGAAGCTTTCTTT. Protein: CASSTPARNTEAFF.

V usage is TRBV2 and J usage is TRBJ2-2; 7 positions agree with TRBD1. Germline CDR1 SNHLY, CDR2 FYNNEI. After removal of 6 bases from V and 15 bases from J, the junction contained 19 bases not matched to a gene. CDR3 size: 15 residues. CDR3 sequence reads: CASSVDRANTGDMFF. The CDR3 nucleotides read TGTGCCAGCAGCGTTGACAGGGCGAACACCGGGGACATGTTTTTT. Using reference TRBV2 and TRBJ2-2 for the parts outside the CDR3, the full variable domain is EPEVTQTPSHQVTQMGQEVILRCVPISNHLYFYWYRQILGQKVEFLVSFYNNEISEKSEIFDDQFSVERPDGSNFTLKIRSTKLEDSAMYFCASSVDRANTGDMFFGEGSRLTVL.

This clonotype occurred many times. The gene calls are TRBV4-1 and TRBJ2-2; D perhaps matches TRBD2 (7 bases). Germline V gene lookup returns CDR1 MGHRA and CDR2 YSYEKL. The CDR3 has 16 amino acids. Trimming left V 4 bases short and J 1 base short, with 13 bases between. The CDR3 here is CASSPGGGLNTGELFF. The CDR3 nucleotides read TGCGCCAGCAGCCCTGGGGGGGGGCTGAACACCGGGGAGCTGTTTTTT.

In its sample, this clonotype was seen many times. The genes are TRBV5-1 and TRBJ2-5; 7 positions match TRBD2. This CDR3 contains 16 residues. V lost 0 bases and J lost 5; bases outside the gene matches: 10. Germline CDR1 is SGHRS and CDR2 is YFSETQ. The CDR3 loop is CASSLGTGGHWETQYF. In DNA form, the CDR3 reads TGCGCCAGCAGCTTGGGGACGGGGGGTCATTGGGAGACCCAGTACTTC.

There are a few counts of this clonotype. This chain connects TRBV19 to TRBJ2-3; D gene unclear. Trimming shortened V by 0 bases and J by 4 bases, and 5 bases separated the two germline ends. This CDR3 has 13 residues. The germline gives CDR1 LNHDA, CDR2 SQIVND (reference sequence). CDR3 protein: CASSIEVADTQYF. The CDR3 DNA is TGTGCCAGTAGTATAGAAGTGGCAGATACGCAGTATTTT.

This clonotype came up many times. This chain connects TRBV7-2 to TRBJ1-5, with D unclear. The germline V gene encodes CDR1 SGHTA and CDR2 FQGNSA. Trimming left V 6 bases short and J 3 bases short, with 9 bases between. This CDR3 has 13 amino acids. CDR3 nucleotide sequence: TGTGCCAGCAGTGGACTGATCAATCAGCCCCAGCATTTT. It translates to CASSGLINQPQHF.

This clonotype has a count of ten or more. The V call is TRBV29-1, the J call TRBJ1-1; D unclear. CDR3 length: 12 residues. The germline V and J ends were trimmed by 6 bases and 5 bases, with 13 bases remaining between them. Looked up from germline, CDR1 is SQVTM and CDR2 is ANQGSEA. CDR3 in DNA: TGCAGCGTCCTTATCGGTGGTACTGAAGCTTTCTTT. Encoded protein: CSVLIGGTEAFF.

This clonotype was detected ten times or more. The chain links TRBV12-3 or TRBV12-4 to TRBJ1-1; possibly TRBD1 for D (5 bases). This CDR3 is built from 14 residues. Trimming pared 3 bases from V and 5 bases from J, leaving 13 bases between. CDR3 nucleotide sequence: TGTGCCAGCAGTTTTGGGGCAGGGCGAACTGAAGCTTTCTTT. Its protein is CASSFGAGRTEAFF.

This clonotype was counted ten times or more. The V gene is TRBV5-1, the J gene TRBJ2-2; 9 bases agree with TRBD1. The CDR3 runs 17 residues. Germline CDR1 is SGHRS and CDR2 is YFSETQ. The V gene end was trimmed by 3 bases and the J gene end by 6 bases; junction bases not matched to a gene: 12. The CDR3 sequence: CASSWAPGQGGAGELFF. The CDR3 nucleotides read TGCGCCAGCAGCTGGGCCCCGGGACAGGGAGGCGCCGGGGAGCTGTTTTTT.

This clonotype has ten or more counts. The chain couples TRBV7-2 to TRBJ2-3; D unclear. The CDR3 consists of 14 residues. The germline V gene encodes CDR1 SGHTA and CDR2 FQGNSA. V was trimmed by 1 base and J by 2 bases, leaving 7 bases between them. CDR3 loop: CASSLGSHTDTQYF. In DNA form, the CDR3 reads TGTGCCAGCAGCTTAGGGTCCCACACAGATACGCAGTATTTT.

This clonotype was counted many times. The chain links TRBV20-1 to TRBJ2-1, with TRBD2 identical over 9 bases. Per the germline V gene, CDR1 is DFQATT and CDR2 is SNEGSKA (reference sequence). The CDR3 has 14 amino acids. Unmatched junction bases numbered 10, after V lost 6 bases and J lost 7 bases. CDR3 sequence (DNA): TGCAGTGCAGGACGGCGGGGGGGGGGTAATGAGCAGTTCTTC. Translating gives CSAGRRGGGNEQFF.

The CDR3 nucleotides are TGTGCCAGCAGCTCGCACCGCGCTCAGGGGGGCGAAGAGACCCAGTACTTC. This gives the protein CASSSHRAQGGEETQYF. The V and J genes are TRBV7-8 and TRBJ2-5; possibly TRBD1 for D (7 bases). The CDR3 covers 17 residues. The V end was cut by 4 bases, the J end by 3 bases, with 21 bases between. Per the germline V gene, CDR1 is SGHVS and CDR2 is FQNEAQ.

This clonotype was seen repeatedly, ten times or more. This chain connects TRBV29-1 to TRBJ1-1; 7 nucleotides line up with TRBD1. Germline assignment: CDR1 SQVTM and CDR2 ANQGSEA. Trimming removed 2 bases from V and 6 bases from J; junction bases left unmatched: 9. The CDR3 consists of 14 residues. Here the CDR3 reads CSVESDRVLAEAFF. The CDR3 coding sequence is TGCAGCGTTGAATCCGACAGGGTATTGGCTGAAGCTTTCTTT.

This clonotype was seen many times. The chain carries TRBV4-3 and TRBJ2-7, with D hard to call. V lost 10 bases and J lost 4, with 8 bases in between. CDR3 size: 10 residues. The germline gives CDR1 LGHNA, CDR2 YSLEER. The CDR3 DNA is TGCGCCACCTCGGTTTACGAGCAGTACGTC. It codes for CATSVYEQYV.

This clonotype has a count of ten or more. V and J are TRBV27 and TRBJ1-1, with 8 positions matching TRBD1. The CDR3 extends over 15 amino acids. Germline V lookup: CDR1 MNHEY, CDR2 SMNVEV (reference sequence). The J segment lost 7 bases and the V segment lost 0 bases, leaving 7 bases of the junction unmatched. The chain's CDR3 is CASSLSTGTGNEAFF. CDR3 sequence (DNA): TGTGCCAGCAGTTTATCCACCGGGACAGGTAATGAAGCTTTCTTT.

This clonotype was observed many times. The chain joins TRBV6-1 to TRBJ2-7; D is perhaps TRBD1 (8 bases). This CDR3 is 13 amino acids long. Trimming took 10 bases from V and 7 from J, leaving 20 bases between them. In germline, CDR1 is MNHNS, CDR2 SASEGT. As DNA, the CDR3 is TGTGCCACCTCTTCGACAGGGGAGGGAGAGCAGTACGTC. It translates to CATSSTGEGEQYV.

Comment on this clonotype: A much larger clone is a single base away; this may be a read error. The V and J genes are TRBV5-5 and TRBJ1-4, with D unresolved. The germline V gene encodes CDR1 SGHKS and CDR2 YYEKEE (reference sequence). CDR3 length: 13 amino acids. CDR3 region: CVSSSPTVQKLFF. The CDR3 DNA reads as TGTGTCAGCAGCTCCCCGACCGTCCAAAAACTGTTTTTT.

This clonotype has at least ten counts. The chain employs TRBV6-2 or TRBV6-3 and TRBJ2-2; 7 positions agree with TRBD2. Germline V gene sequence: CDR1 MNHEY, CDR2 SVGEGT. V lost 1 base and J lost 2; bases outside the gene matches: 4. The CDR3 is 16 residues long. Written as DNA, the CDR3 is TGTGCCAGCAGTTACTACCGCGGGGGAAACACCGGGGAGCTGTTTTTT. This codes for CASSYYRGGNTGELFF.